Below, 2 T cell receptor beta chains from the same sample are listed, as sequenced in a study of early T cells in non-severe SARS-CoV-2 infection. TCRdb itself ran the 5' RACE reads through MiXCR, one entry per CDR3 protein. The sample lists fewer than 65,000 distinct CDR3 sequences, around 9.9% seen once, with 1.2% in the top ten. The source material was whole blood. The source of these receptors is an adult who was a healthcare worker with PCR-confirmed SARS-CoV-2 infection or an uninfected control (not recorded which).

This clonotype showed up just a few times. The chain carries TRBV20-1 and TRBJ1-1; the D gene is possibly TRBD1 (6 bases). Germline V gives CDR1 DFQATT, CDR2 SNEGSKA (reference sequence). Trimming shortened V by 0 bases and J by 0 bases, and 14 bases separated the two germline ends. The CDR3 covers 16 residues. The chain's CDR3 is CSARDQAGAMNTEAFF. In DNA, the CDR3 is TGCAGTGCTAGAGATCAGGCAGGGGCTATGAACACTGAAGCTTTCTTT.

This chain uses TRBV7-9 with TRBJ1-1; the D gene is possibly TRBD1 (5 bases). This CDR3 is 15 amino acids long. V was trimmed by 3 bases and J by 1 base, leaving 12 bases between them. Germline CDR1 SEHNR, CDR2 FQNEAQ (reference sequence). CDR3 nucleotide sequence: TGTGCCAGCAGCTTGGGGCACGGGAAGAACACTGAAGCTTTCTTT. Translation: CASSLGHGKNTEAFF.